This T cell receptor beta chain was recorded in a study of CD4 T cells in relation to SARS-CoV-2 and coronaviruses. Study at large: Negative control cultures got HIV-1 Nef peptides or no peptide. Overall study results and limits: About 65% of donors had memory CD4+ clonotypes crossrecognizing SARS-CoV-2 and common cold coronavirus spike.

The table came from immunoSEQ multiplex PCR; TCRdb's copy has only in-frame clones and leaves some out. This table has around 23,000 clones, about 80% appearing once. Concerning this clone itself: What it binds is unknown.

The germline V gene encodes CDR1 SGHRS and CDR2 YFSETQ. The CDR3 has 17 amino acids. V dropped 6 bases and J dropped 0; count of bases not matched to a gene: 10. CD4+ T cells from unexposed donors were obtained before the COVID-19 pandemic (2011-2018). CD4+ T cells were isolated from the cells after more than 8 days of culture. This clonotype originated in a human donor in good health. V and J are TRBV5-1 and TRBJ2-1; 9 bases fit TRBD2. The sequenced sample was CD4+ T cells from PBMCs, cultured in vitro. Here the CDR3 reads CASTLEGGRASYNEQFF. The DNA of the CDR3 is TGCGCCAGCACCCTTGAGGGCGGGAGGGCCTCCTACAATGAGCAGTTCTTC.